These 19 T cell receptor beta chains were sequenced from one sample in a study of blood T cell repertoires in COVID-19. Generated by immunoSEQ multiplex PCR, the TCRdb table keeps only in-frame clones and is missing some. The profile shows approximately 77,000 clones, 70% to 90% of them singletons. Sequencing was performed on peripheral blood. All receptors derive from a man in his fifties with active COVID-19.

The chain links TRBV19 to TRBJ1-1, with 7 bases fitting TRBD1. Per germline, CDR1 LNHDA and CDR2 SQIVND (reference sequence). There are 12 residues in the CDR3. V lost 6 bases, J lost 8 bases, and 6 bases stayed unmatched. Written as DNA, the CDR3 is TGTGCCAGTAGAACCGGGACAGTAGAAGCTTTCTTT. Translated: CASRTGTVEAFF.

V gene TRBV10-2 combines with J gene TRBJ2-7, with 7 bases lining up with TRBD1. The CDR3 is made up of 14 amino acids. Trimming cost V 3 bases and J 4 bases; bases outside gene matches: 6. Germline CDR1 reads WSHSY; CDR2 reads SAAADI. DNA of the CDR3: TGCGCCAGCAGTGACCCTAGGACAGGATACGAGCAGTACTTC. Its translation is CASSDPRTGYEQYF.

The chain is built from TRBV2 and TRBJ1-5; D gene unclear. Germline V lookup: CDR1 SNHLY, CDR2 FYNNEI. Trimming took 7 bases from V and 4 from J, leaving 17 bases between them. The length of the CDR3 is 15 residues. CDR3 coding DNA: TGTGCCAGCAACCCTTTTGCAGGAGGAAATCAGCCCCAGCATTTT. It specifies CASNPFAGGNQPQHF.

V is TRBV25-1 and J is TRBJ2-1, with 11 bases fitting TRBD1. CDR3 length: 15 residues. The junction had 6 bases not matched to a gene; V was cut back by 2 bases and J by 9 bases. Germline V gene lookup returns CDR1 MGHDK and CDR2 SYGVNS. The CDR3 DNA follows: TGTGCCAGCAGTGAACAGGACAGGGGGCCTGGTGAGCAGTTCTTC. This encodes CASSEQDRGPGEQFF. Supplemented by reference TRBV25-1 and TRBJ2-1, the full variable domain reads EADIYQTPRYLVIGTGKKITLECSQTMGHDKMYWYQQDPGMELHLIHYSYGVNSTEKGDLSSESTVSRIRTEHFPLTLESARPSHTSQYLCASSEQDRGPGEQFFGPGTRLTVL.

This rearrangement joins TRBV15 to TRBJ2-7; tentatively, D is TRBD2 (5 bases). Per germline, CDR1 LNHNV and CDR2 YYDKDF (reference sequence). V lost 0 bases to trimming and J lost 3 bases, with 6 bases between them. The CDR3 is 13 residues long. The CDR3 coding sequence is TGTGCCACCAGCAGAGAAAGCGGCTACGAGCAGTACTTC. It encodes CATSRESGYEQYF.

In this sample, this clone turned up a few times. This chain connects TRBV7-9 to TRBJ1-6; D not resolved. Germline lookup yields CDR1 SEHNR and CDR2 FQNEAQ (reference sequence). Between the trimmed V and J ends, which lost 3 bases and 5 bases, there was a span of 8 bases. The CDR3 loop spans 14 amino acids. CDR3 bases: TGTGCCAGCAGCTTTGGTACGGATAATTCACCCCTCCACTTT. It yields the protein CASSFGTDNSPLHF. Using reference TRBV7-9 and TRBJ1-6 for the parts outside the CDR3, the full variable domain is DTGVSQNPRHKITKRGQNVTFRCDPISEHNRLYWYRQTLGQGPEFLTYFQNEAQLEKSRLLSDRFSAERPKGSFSTLEIQRTEQGDSAMYLCASSFGTDNSPLHFGNGTRLTVT.

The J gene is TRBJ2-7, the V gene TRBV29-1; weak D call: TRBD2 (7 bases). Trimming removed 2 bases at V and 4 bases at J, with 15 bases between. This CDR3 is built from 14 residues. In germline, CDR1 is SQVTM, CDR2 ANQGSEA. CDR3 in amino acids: CSVETGGGRYEQYF. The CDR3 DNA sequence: TGCAGCGTTGAAACGGGGGGCGGGAGATACGAGCAGTACTTC.

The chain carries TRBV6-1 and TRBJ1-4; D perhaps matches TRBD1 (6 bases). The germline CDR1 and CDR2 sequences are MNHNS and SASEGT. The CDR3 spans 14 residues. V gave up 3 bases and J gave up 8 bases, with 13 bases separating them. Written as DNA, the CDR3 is TGTGCCAGCAGTGAGATGAGGGGGAAGGAAAAACTGTTTTTT. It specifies CASSEMRGKEKLFF.

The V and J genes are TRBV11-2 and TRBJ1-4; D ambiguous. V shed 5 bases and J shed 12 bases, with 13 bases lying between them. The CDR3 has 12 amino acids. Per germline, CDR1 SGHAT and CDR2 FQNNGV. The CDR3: CASSPIHPELFF. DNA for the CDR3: TGTGCCAGCAGCCCGATCCATCCAGAACTGTTTTTT.

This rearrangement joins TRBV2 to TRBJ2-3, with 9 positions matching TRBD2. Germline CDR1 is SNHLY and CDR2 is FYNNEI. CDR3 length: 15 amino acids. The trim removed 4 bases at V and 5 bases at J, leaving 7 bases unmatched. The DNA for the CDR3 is TGTGCCAGCAGTGGGTTAGCGGGAGATAGAGATACGCAGTATTTT. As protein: CASSGLAGDRDTQYF.

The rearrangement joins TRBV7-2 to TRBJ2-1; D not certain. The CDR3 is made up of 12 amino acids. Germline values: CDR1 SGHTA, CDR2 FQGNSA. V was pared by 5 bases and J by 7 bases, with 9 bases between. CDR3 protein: CASSPGGNEQFF. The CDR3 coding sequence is TGTGCCAGCAGCCCGGGTGGGAATGAGCAGTTCTTC.

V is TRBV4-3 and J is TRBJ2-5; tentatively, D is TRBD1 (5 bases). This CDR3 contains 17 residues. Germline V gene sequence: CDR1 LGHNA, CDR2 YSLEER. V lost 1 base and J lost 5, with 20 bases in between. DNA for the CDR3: TGCGCCAGCAGCCAAGGCCCCGGACATAGATTGGGGGAGACCCAGTACTTC. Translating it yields CASSQGPGHRLGETQYF.

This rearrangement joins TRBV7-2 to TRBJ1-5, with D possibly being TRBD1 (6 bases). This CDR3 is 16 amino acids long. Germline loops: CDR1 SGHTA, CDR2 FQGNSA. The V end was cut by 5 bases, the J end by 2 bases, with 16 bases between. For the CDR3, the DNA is TGTGCCAGCAGCCCGGACAGTAGATCGGGCAATCAGCCCCAGCATTTT. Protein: CASSPDSRSGNQPQHF.

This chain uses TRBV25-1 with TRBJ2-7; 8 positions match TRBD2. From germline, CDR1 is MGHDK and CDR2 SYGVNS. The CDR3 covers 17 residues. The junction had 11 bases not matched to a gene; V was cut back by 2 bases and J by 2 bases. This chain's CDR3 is CASSEERAAGGPYEQYF. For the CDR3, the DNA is TGTGCCAGCAGTGAAGAACGCGCGGCGGGGGGCCCCTACGAGCAGTACTTC.

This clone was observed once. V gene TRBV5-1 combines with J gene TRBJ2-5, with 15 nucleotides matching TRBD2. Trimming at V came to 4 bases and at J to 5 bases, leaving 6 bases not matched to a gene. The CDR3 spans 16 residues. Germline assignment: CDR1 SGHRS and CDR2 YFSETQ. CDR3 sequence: CASSLGTSGGTETQYF. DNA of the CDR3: TGCGCCAGCAGCCTGGGGACTAGCGGGGGGACCGAGACCCAGTACTTC.

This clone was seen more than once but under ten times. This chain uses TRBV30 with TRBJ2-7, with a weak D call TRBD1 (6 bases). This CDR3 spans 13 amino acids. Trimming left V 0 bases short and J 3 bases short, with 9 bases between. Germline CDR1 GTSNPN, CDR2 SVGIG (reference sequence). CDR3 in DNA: TGTGCCTGGAGTGTAGGACAGAGCTACGAGCAGTACTTC. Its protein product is CAWSVGQSYEQYF.

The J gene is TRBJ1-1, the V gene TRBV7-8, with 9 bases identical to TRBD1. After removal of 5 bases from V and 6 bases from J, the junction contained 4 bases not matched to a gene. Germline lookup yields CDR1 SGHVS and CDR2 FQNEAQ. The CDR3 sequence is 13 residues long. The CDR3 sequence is CASSLDRGPEAFF. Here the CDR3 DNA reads TGTGCCAGCAGCCTGGACAGGGGCCCTGAAGCTTTCTTT.

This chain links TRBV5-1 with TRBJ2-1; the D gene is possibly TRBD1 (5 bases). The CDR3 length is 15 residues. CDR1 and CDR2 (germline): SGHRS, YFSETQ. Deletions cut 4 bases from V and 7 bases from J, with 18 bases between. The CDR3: CASSTRRNSGNEQFF. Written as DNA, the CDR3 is TGCGCCAGCAGCACCCGCCGAAACTCAGGGAATGAGCAGTTCTTC.

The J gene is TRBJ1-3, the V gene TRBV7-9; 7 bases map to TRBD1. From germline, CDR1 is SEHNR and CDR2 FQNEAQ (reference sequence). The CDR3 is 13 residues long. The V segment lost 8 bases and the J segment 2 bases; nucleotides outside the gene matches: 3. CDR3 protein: CASQGETGNTIYF. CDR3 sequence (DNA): TGTGCCAGCCAGGGGGAGACTGGAAACACCATATATTTT.